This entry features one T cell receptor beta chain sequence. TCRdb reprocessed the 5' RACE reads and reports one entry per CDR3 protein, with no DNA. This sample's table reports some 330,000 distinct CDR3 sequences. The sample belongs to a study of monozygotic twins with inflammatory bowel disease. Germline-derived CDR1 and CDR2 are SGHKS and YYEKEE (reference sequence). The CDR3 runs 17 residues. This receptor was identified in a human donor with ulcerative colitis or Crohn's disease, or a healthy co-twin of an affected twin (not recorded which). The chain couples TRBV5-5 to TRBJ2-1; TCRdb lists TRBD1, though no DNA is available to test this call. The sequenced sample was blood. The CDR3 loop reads CASPRDPGGRGNNEQFF.